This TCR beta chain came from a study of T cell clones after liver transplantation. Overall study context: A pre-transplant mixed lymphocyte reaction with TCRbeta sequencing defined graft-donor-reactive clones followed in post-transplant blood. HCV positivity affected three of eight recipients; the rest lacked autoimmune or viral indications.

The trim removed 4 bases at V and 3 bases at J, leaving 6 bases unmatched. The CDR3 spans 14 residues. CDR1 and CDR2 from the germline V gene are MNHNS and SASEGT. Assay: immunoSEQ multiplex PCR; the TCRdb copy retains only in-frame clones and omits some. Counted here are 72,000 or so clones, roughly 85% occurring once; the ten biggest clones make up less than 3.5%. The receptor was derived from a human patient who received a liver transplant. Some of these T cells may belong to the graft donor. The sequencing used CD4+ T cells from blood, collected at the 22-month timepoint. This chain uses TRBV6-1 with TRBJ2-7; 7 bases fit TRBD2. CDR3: CASSVRELGYEQYF. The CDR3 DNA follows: TGTGCCAGCAGTGTGCGGGAGCTAGGCTACGAGCAGTACTTC.